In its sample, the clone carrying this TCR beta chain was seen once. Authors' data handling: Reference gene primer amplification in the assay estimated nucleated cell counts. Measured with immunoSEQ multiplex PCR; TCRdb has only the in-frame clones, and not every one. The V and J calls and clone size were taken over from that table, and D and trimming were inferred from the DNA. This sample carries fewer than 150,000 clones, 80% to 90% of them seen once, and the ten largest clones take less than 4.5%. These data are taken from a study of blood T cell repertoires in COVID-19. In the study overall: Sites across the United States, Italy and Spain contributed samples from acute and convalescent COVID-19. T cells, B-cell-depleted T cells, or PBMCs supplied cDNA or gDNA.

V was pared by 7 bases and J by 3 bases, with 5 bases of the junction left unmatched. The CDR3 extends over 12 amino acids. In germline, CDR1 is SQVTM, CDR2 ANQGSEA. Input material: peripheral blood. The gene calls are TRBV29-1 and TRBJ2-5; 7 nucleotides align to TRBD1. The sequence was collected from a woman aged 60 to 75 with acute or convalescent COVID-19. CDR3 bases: TGCAGCGCCGGGGACAGTAAAGAGACCCAGTACTTC. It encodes CSAGDSKETQYF.